The rows below give T cell receptor beta chains drawn from one sample of a study of graft-versus-host responses after intestinal transplantation. Sequenced by immunoSEQ multiplex PCR; TCRdb stores in-frame clones only, minus some. The repertoire has over 100,000 clones, about 88% of them found once; the top ten carry around 0.9%. Their recognized antigens are unknown. Here the sequenced sample was unstimulated CD4+ T cells sorted from spleen or lymph node cells, taken before intestinal transplant. These receptor sequences come from a human donor who received an intestinal transplant. Each CDR3 is given with its conserved first and last residue. Fields, in order: CDR3 protein, CDR3 DNA, V gene, J gene, D gene, clone size. D genes are given only for firm matches. Clone size is stated in some rows and not others, as once, few, many or a class when expanded.

CDR3 protein: CASSEAQPRSTGELFF
CDR3 DNA: TGTGCCAGCAGTGAAGCGCAACCAAGGAGCACCGGGGAGCTGTTTTTT
V gene: TRBV6-1
J gene: TRBJ2-2
D gene: .
clone size: few

CDR3 protein: CASGGGRVTGELFF
CDR3 DNA: TGTGCCAGCGGTGGGGGCCGGGTCACCGGGGAGCTGTTTTTT
V gene: TRBV6-5
J gene: TRBJ2-2
D gene: .
clone size: .

CDR3 protein: CASAGLSGYTF
CDR3 DNA: TGTGCCAGCGCAGGGTTAAGTGGCTACACCTTC
V gene: TRBV2
J gene: TRBJ1-2
D gene: .
clone size: .

CDR3 protein: CASSQDRANSPLHF
CDR3 DNA: TGTGCCAGCAGCCAAGACAGGGCTAATTCACCCCTCCACTTT
V gene: TRBV7-3
J gene: TRBJ1-6
D gene: TRBD1
clone size: .

CDR3 protein: CASRLALGDTGELFF
CDR3 DNA: TGCGCCAGCAGATTAGCCCTAGGGGACACCGGGGAGCTGTTTTTT
V gene: TRBV5-1
J gene: TRBJ2-2
D gene: .
clone size: few

CDR3 protein: CASSLALNYGYTF
CDR3 DNA: TGCGCCAGCAGCTTGGCCCTCAACTATGGCTACACCTTC
V gene: TRBV5-1
J gene: TRBJ1-2
D gene: .
clone size: .

CDR3 protein: CASSRRGGIEDAGELFF
CDR3 DNA: TGTGCCAGCAGCCGAAGGGGTGGGATAGAGGACGCCGGGGAGCTGTTTTTT
V gene: TRBV7-3
J gene: TRBJ2-2
D gene: .
clone size: few

CDR3 protein: CASSVGSSGNTIYF
CDR3 DNA: TGTGCCAGCAGTGTAGGCAGCTCTGGAAACACCATATATTTT
V gene: TRBV2
J gene: TRBJ1-3
D gene: .
clone size: .

CDR3 protein: CASSSSGGFSGANVLTF
CDR3 DNA: TGTGCCAGCAGCTCTAGTGGCGGGTTCTCTGGGGCCAACGTCCTGACTTTC
V gene: TRBV11-2
J gene: TRBJ2-6
D gene: .
clone size: .

CDR3 protein: CASSRDTNIQYF
CDR3 DNA: TGTGCCAGCAGCCGGGACACTAACATTCAGTACTTC
V gene: TRBV6-6
J gene: TRBJ2-4
D gene: .
clone size: once

CDR3 protein: CATTTGTWETQYF
CDR3 DNA: TGTGCCACTACAACCGGGACCTGGGAGACCCAGTACTTC
V gene: TRBV10-3
J gene: TRBJ2-5
D gene: .
clone size: once

CDR3 protein: CASSLLATGGETQYF
CDR3 DNA: TGCGCCAGCAGCCTATTGGCTACGGGGGGAGAGACCCAGTACTTC
V gene: TRBV5-1
J gene: TRBJ2-5
D gene: TRBD2
clone size: .

CDR3 protein: CASFSGGTDTQYF
CDR3 DNA: TGTGCCAGCTTTAGCGGAGGCACAGATACGCAGTATTTT
V gene: TRBV28
J gene: TRBJ2-3
D gene: .
clone size: .

CDR3 protein: CASSLNPAGKTQYF
CDR3 DNA: TGTGCCAGCAGTTTAAATCCTGCAGGGAAGACCCAGTACTTC
V gene: TRBV27
J gene: TRBJ2-5
D gene: .
clone size: once

CDR3 protein: CASRPVLGGRETQYF
CDR3 DNA: TGTGCCAGCAGACCAGTTCTAGGGGGGAGAGAGACCCAGTACTTC
V gene: TRBV7-7
J gene: TRBJ2-5
D gene: .
clone size: .

CDR3 protein: CASSLFTVPDEQYF
CDR3 DNA: TGTGCCAGCAGTTTATTTACAGTCCCCGACGAGCAGTACTTC
V gene: TRBV27
J gene: TRBJ2-7
D gene: .
clone size: .

CDR3 protein: CASSNFGGNQPQHF
CDR3 DNA: TGTGCCAGCAGCAATTTTGGGGGCAATCAGCCCCAGCATTTT
V gene: TRBV5-6
J gene: TRBJ1-5
D gene: .
clone size: .

CDR3 protein: CASSIGGGESYGYTF
CDR3 DNA: TGTGCCAGTAGTATAGGCGGTGGAGAGAGCTATGGCTACACCTTC
V gene: TRBV19
J gene: TRBJ1-2
D gene: .
clone size: .

CDR3 protein: CASSVSFGTDTQYF
CDR3 DNA: TGCGCCAGCAGTGTAAGCTTCGGGACAGATACGCAGTATTTT
V gene: TRBV10-2
J gene: TRBJ2-3
D gene: .
clone size: .

CDR3 protein: CASGLAGEHSTQYF
CDR3 DNA: TGTGCCAGTGGACTAGCGGGGGAACACAGTACGCAGTATTTT
V gene: TRBV19
J gene: TRBJ2-3
D gene: TRBD2
clone size: .

CDR3 protein: CASRSQPGYEQYF
CDR3 DNA: TGTGCCAGCAGATCCCAGCCGGGGTACGAGCAGTACTTC
V gene: TRBV6-5
J gene: TRBJ2-7
D gene: .
clone size: once

CDR3 protein: CATGVQPQHF
CDR3 DNA: TGTGCCACCGGGGTGCAGCCCCAGCATTTT
V gene: TRBV6-5
J gene: TRBJ1-5
D gene: .
clone size: .

CDR3 protein: CASSYGLAGGPDTQYF
CDR3 DNA: TGTGCCAGCAGCTACGGACTAGCGGGGGGGCCAGATACGCAGTATTTT
V gene: TRBV11-2
J gene: TRBJ2-3
D gene: TRBD2
clone size: .

CDR3 protein: CASNFNGGGFQPQHF
CDR3 DNA: TGTGCCAGCAACTTTAATGGGGGGGGCTTTCAGCCCCAGCATTTT
V gene: TRBV6-1
J gene: TRBJ1-5
D gene: .
clone size: .

CDR3 protein: CAISEKRTVNTEAFF
CDR3 DNA: TGTGCCATCAGTGAAAAGCGGACGGTTAACACTGAAGCTTTCTTT
V gene: TRBV10-3
J gene: TRBJ1-1
D gene: .
clone size: .

CDR3 protein: CASSSGLDPSYNEQFF
CDR3 DNA: TGTGCCAGCAGCTCGGGACTAGACCCCTCCTACAATGAGCAGTTCTTC
V gene: TRBV7-2
J gene: TRBJ2-1
D gene: TRBD2
clone size: .

CDR3 protein: CASSFEAAQETQYF
CDR3 DNA: TGCGCCAGCAGCTTTGAAGCGGCCCAAGAGACCCAGTACTTC
V gene: TRBV5-1
J gene: TRBJ2-5
D gene: .
clone size: .

CDR3 protein: CASRWGGGRYEQYF
CDR3 DNA: TGTGCCAGCAGGTGGGGCGGGGGGAGGTACGAGCAGTACTTC
V gene: TRBV2
J gene: TRBJ2-7
D gene: TRBD2
clone size: .

CDR3 protein: CASSETGAGGDTQYF
CDR3 DNA: TGTGCCAGCAGCGAAACGGGAGCCGGTGGGGATACGCAGTATTTT
V gene: TRBV11-2
J gene: TRBJ2-3
D gene: .
clone size: .

CDR3 protein: CASSLWGAKNIQYF
CDR3 DNA: TGTGCCAGCAGCTTGTGGGGGGCCAAAAACATTCAGTACTTC
V gene: TRBV5-6
J gene: TRBJ2-4
D gene: .
clone size: .

CDR3 protein: CATRPAPGLIYEQYF
CDR3 DNA: TGCGCCACTCGGCCAGCCCCAGGGCTGATATACGAGCAGTACTTC
V gene: TRBV5-1
J gene: TRBJ2-7
D gene: .
clone size: .

CDR3 protein: CASSPQDLRGTQYF
CDR3 DNA: TGTGCCAGCTCACCCCAGGACCTTAGAGGGACCCAGTACTTC
V gene: TRBV18
J gene: TRBJ2-5
D gene: .
clone size: .

CDR3 protein: CASSLGAYGQGNEQYF
CDR3 DNA: TGCGCCAGCAGCTTGGGAGCTTATGGACAGGGGAACGAGCAGTACTTC
V gene: TRBV5-1
J gene: TRBJ2-7
D gene: TRBD1
clone size: .